Listed here are 20 T cell receptor beta chains from one sample, sequenced in a study of T cell responses to AZD1222 COVID-19 vaccine. Sequencing used immunoSEQ multiplex PCR; TCRdb keeps in-frame clones, though not all of them. The sample has over 150,000 clones; around 89% are singletons. This sample comprised peripheral blood, obtained 28 days after the second AZD1222 dose. Every receptor here comes from an adult who received the AZD1222 COVID-19 vaccine.

The V gene is TRBV2, the J gene TRBJ2-7; no reliable D call. The CDR3 consists of 12 residues. The germline gives CDR1 SNHLY, CDR2 FYNNEI. V was trimmed by 8 bases and J by 0 bases, leaving 8 bases between them. CDR3 region: CASSTFSYEQYF. CDR3 sequence (DNA): TGTGCCAGCTCAACGTTCTCCTACGAGCAGTACTTC.

V is TRBV12-5 and J is TRBJ1-1; D may be TRBD1 (5 bases). Germline values: CDR1 LGHNT, CDR2 FRNRAP. The CDR3 loop spans 13 amino acids. Trimming cost V 3 bases and J 6 bases, with 11 bases left between them. The CDR3 region has the DNA TGTGCTAGTGGTTTACCGACAGAGTCTGAAGCTTTCTTT. Its protein is CASGLPTESEAFF.

CDR3 protein: CASSPRAGEAFF. CDR3 DNA sequence: TGCGCCAGCAGCCCAAGGGCGGGTGAAGCTTTCTTT. V usage is TRBV4-3 and J usage is TRBJ1-1; D call uncertain. There are 12 residues in the CDR3. Germline V gives CDR1 LGHNA, CDR2 YSLEER. Trimming cost V 4 bases and J 7 bases, with 10 bases left between them.

The CDR3 nucleotides read TGTGCCAGCAGTTACCAGGGTTTGTATTCACCCCTCCACTTT. It codes for CASSYQGLYSPLHF. This rearrangement joins TRBV6-5 to TRBJ1-6; D possibly corresponds to TRBD1 (5 bases). Trimming took 2 bases from V and 8 from J, leaving 10 bases between them. CDR1 and CDR2 (germline): MNHEY, SVGAGI. This CDR3 spans 14 amino acids.

The rearrangement uses TRBV6-2 or TRBV6-3 and TRBJ1-6; maybe TRBD1 (6 bases). Germline CDR1 is MNHEY and CDR2 is SVGEGT. V dropped 6 bases and J dropped 7 bases, with 22 bases sitting between them. CDR3 size: 17 residues. As DNA, the CDR3 is TGTGCCAGCAGCGATCAAGGGGCAGGGGTAGGGAATTCACCCCTCCACTTT. Residues: CASSDQGAGVGNSPLHF.

The chain has TRBV7-2 and TRBJ2-3; D not certain. Trimming removed 5 bases at V and 0 bases at J, with 9 bases between. The V gene's germline CDR1 is SGHTA and CDR2 FQGNSA. The CDR3 totals 14 residues. This CDR3 is CASSPLPSTDTQYF. The CDR3 coding sequence is TGTGCCAGCAGCCCCCTCCCAAGCACAGATACGCAGTATTTT.

This CDR3 reads CASSSDRGRYTF. In DNA, the CDR3 is TGTGCCAGCAGTTCCGACAGGGGGCGGTACACCTTC. V usage is TRBV6-2 or TRBV6-3 and J usage is TRBJ1-2; 10 nucleotides align to TRBD1. This CDR3 contains 12 residues. Germline lookup yields CDR1 MNHEY and CDR2 SVGEGT. J gave up 11 bases and V 4 bases, and 4 bases lay outside the gene matches.

The chain joins TRBV5-1 to TRBJ1-2, with D maybe TRBD1 (6 bases). The CDR3 is made up of 20 amino acids. V was shortened by 0 bases and J by 0 bases, with 24 bases between the two germline ends. The V gene's germline CDR1 is SGHRS and CDR2 YFSETQ. CDR3 sequence reads: CASSLVRGGSSFVANYGYTF. The CDR3 nucleotides read TGCGCCAGCAGCTTGGTACGGGGGGGCAGCAGCTTTGTCGCTAACTATGGCTACACCTTC.

The chain recombines TRBV27 with TRBJ1-4, with D perhaps matching TRBD1 (5 bases). With 2 bases removed from V and 9 bases from J, the gap between germline ends came to 16 bases. Germline V CDR1 and CDR2: MNHEY, SMNVEV (reference sequence). This CDR3 has 15 amino acids. The CDR3 DNA reads TGTGCCAGCAGTTTAGTGACTACCGCAGGGCAAAAACTGTTTTTT. Translating gives CASSLVTTAGQKLFF.

The chain uses TRBV5-3 and TRBJ2-5, with 9 bases fitting TRBD1. TRBV5-3 is an ORF; its function is uncertain. Losses at the gene ends were 4 bases for V and 0 bases for J; bases not matched to a gene: 4. The CDR3 is made up of 15 amino acids. The CDR3 DNA is TGTGCCAGAAGCGGGACAGGGAGAAACCAAGAGACCCAGTACTTC. Protein: CARSGTGRNQETQYF.

V is TRBV4-3 and J is TRBJ2-5, with a weak D call TRBD2 (5 bases). The length of the CDR3 is 14 residues. Germline loops: CDR1 LGHNA, CDR2 YSLEER. With 2 bases removed from V and 5 bases from J, the gap between germline ends came to 12 bases. The CDR3 DNA is TGCGCCAGCAGCCAATCGTCAGCGGTCGAGACCCAGTACTTC. Amino acids: CASSQSSAVETQYF.

The chain combines TRBV7-9 with TRBJ1-1; tentatively, D is TRBD1 (5 bases). Trimming removed 2 bases from V and 2 bases from J, with 12 bases in between. There are 15 residues in the CDR3. The V gene's germline CDR1 is SEHNR and CDR2 FQNEAQ (reference sequence). The CDR3 loop reads CASSLNRGLNTEAFF. The DNA of the CDR3 is TGTGCCAGCAGCTTAAATCGGGGGTTAAACACTGAAGCTTTCTTT.

V is TRBV14 and J is TRBJ1-1; D is undetermined. Trimming took 2 bases from V and 1 from J, leaving 5 bases between them. Germline V gives CDR1 SGHDN, CDR2 FVKESK. This CDR3 region has 13 residues. The CDR3 coding sequence is TGTGCCAGCAGCCAAATCTGGAACACTGAAGCTTTCTTT. Translating gives CASSQIWNTEAFF.

The chain uses TRBV5-4 and TRBJ2-5, with a possible D match to TRBD2 (5 bases). The CDR3 length is 15 residues. Germline V lookup: CDR1 SGHNT, CDR2 YYREEE (reference sequence). V gave up 5 bases and J gave up 2 bases, with 16 bases separating them. The DNA of the CDR3 is TGTGCCAGCAGTTCGAGGGTGGGAGCGCAAGAGACCCAGTACTTC. Protein: CASSSRVGAQETQYF.

The CDR3 DNA reads TGTGCCAGCAGCTCAAAAAAAAGGCTCGCTGGGGCTGAAGCTTTCTTT. Translation gives CASSSKKRLAGAEAFF. This chain joins TRBV7-8 and TRBJ1-1; the D is unclear. Germline-derived CDR1 and CDR2 are SGHVS and FQNEAQ. The germline V and J ends were trimmed by 4 bases and 6 bases, with 21 bases remaining between them. The CDR3 is 16 residues long.

The chain recombines TRBV12-3 or TRBV12-4 with TRBJ1-4; D is unresolved. Between the trimmed V and J ends, which lost 2 bases and 4 bases, there was a span of 5 bases. The CDR3 is 13 residues long. Here the CDR3 DNA reads TGTGCCAGCAGTTTACCAAATAATGAAAAACTGTTTTTT. Protein product: CASSLPNNEKLFF.

The V call is TRBV2, the J call TRBJ2-5; the D is unclear. Per germline, CDR1 SNHLY and CDR2 FYNNEI. The CDR3 has 14 residues. The V end lost 6 bases, the J end lost 2 bases, and 13 bases lay between the germline ends. CDR3 loop: CASSVTEAQETQYF. The CDR3 DNA follows: TGTGCCAGCAGCGTAACTGAAGCTCAAGAGACCCAGTACTTC.

This chain connects TRBV19 to TRBJ1-1; unclear D gene. With 2 bases removed from V and 1 base from J, the gap between germline ends came to 5 bases. The germline V gene has CDR1 LNHDA and CDR2 SQIVND (reference sequence). This CDR3 is built from 13 residues. The CDR3 DNA sequence: TGTGCCAGTAGTATATGGTCGAACACTGAAGCTTTCTTT. The encoded protein is CASSIWSNTEAFF.

In this sample, this clone turned up once. This chain connects TRBV10-3 to TRBJ1-2; D gene unclear. The germline gives CDR1 ENHRY, CDR2 SYGVKD. This CDR3 has 14 amino acids. Deletions cut 6 bases from V and 3 bases from J, with 14 bases between. Written as DNA, the CDR3 is TGTGCCATCAGGGATCCTCCCCGGGACTATGGCTACACCTTC. Translated, it gives CAIRDPPRDYGYTF.

The rearrangement joins TRBV14 to TRBJ2-1, with 7 nucleotides matching TRBD2. The CDR3 runs 17 residues. V lost 0 bases to trimming and J lost 0 bases; unmatched junction nucleotides: 5. The germline V gene has CDR1 SGHDN and CDR2 FVKESK. The CDR3 bases are TGTGCCAGCAGCCAAGACAGAGGCGGGGGCTCCTACAATGAGCAGTTCTTC. This codes for CASSQDRGGGSYNEQFF.